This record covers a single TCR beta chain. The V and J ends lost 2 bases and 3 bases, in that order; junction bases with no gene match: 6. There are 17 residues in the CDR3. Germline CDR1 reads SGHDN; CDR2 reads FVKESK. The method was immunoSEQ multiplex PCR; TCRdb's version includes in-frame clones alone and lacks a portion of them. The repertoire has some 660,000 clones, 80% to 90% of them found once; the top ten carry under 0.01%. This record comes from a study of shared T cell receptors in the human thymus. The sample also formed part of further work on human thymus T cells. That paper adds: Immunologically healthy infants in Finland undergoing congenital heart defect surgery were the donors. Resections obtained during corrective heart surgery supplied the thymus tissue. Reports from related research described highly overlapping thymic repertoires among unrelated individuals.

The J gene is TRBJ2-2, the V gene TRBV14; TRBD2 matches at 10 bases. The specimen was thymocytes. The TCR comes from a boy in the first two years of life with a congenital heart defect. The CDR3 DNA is TGTGCCAGCAGCCAATCCCGAGCGGGAGGGGACACCGGGGAGCTGTTTTTT. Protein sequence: CASSQSRAGGDTGELFF.